A single T cell receptor beta chain is shown here with its context. No antigen is known for it. The data originate from a study of OX40 agonist ivuxolimab in advanced cancers. In the study overall: Every 2 weeks, ivuxolimab was infused into the patients intravenously at between 0.01 and 10 mg/kg. People in dose escalation had one of these cancers: hepatocellular carcinoma, melanoma, renal cell or head and neck cancer. Mean age 60 years, range roughly 23 to 79; approximately 80% male. General study points: Clonal expansion from baseline to week 6 occurred in both CD4+ and CD8+ T cells.

Assay used: immunoSEQ multiplex PCR; TCRdb lists only in-frame clones, some missing. The sample has about 99,000 clones, approximately 93% seen once. V lost 1 base and J 8 bases, leaving 14 bases between the germline ends. CDR3 length equals 15 residues. Germline CDR1 SGHAT, CDR2 FQNNGV. Sequenced material: CD4+ or CD8+ T cells sorted from blood, taken in a trial of the OX40 agonist ivuxolimab. The chain employs TRBV11-2 and TRBJ1-4; a possible D gene is TRBD1 (5 bases). This sequence originates from an adult with an advanced solid tumor such as melanoma, head and neck, liver or kidney cancer. The CDR3 here is CASSLGSNRQEKLFF. The CDR3 DNA sequence: TGTGCCAGCAGCTTAGGGTCGAACAGACAGGAAAAACTGTTTTTT.